In its sample, the clone carrying this TCR beta chain was seen many times. Its specificity is not known. Time point meaning: newly diagnosed GD, antithyroid drugs for less than 3 months. From RNA extracted from PBMCs, the TCR library was made. The diagnosis of Graves' disease used American Thyroid Association guidelines. There are 15 residues in the CDR3. V lost 4 bases, J lost 6 bases, and 11 bases stayed unmatched. In germline, CDR1 is SGHRS, CDR2 YFSETQ. This entry is derived from a study of regulatory T cells in long-lasting Graves disease. Overall study findings and caveats: Accuracy was possibly reduced by small sample size. Persistent Graves' cases showed lower TCR diversity than newly diagnosed cases.

Combining iRepertoire HTBI primers with Arm-PCR of CDR3 regions, the authors built TCR beta libraries. Using its own MiXCR run on the multiplex PCR reads, TCRdb lists one record per CDR3 protein. The data contain around 470,000 distinct CDR3 sequences, 12% to 15% of them singletons. Another study also made use of these data, one on T cells in Graves' hyperthyroidism and ophthalmopathy.

The receptor was derived from a woman aged 45-65 years with Graves disease. The input for sequencing was peripheral blood mononuclear cells (PBMCs), taken at new diagnosis, from a patient treated with antithyroid drugs. The chain joins TRBV5-1 to TRBJ2-7; TRBD1 matches at 9 bases. CDR3 loop: CASSPSTGTGREQYF. In nucleotides, the CDR3 is TGCGCCAGCAGCCCATCAACCGGGACAGGGCGCGAGCAGTACTTC.